This T cell receptor (beta chain) was obtained from a study of Ad26.COV2.S vaccination and SARS-CoV-2 variants. Treatment indicated: roughly 19 received Ad26.COV2.S at low or high dose, single or two shots; roughly 5 received placebo; per-sample allocation not given. It was on day 63 after the first vaccine or placebo injection that samples were taken. Vaccine was an Ad26 vector expressing Wuhan-strain SARS-CoV-2 spike. Study-wide results and limits: Possibly, TCR breadth and depth analyses underestimated total T cell responses. Spike-specific responses of CD8+ and CD4+ T cells were reported to display substantial breadth after vaccination.

This clone has a handful of counts. Its antigen is unknown. This CDR3 is 13 amino acids long. CDR1 is MNHEY, CDR2 SVGAGI, per germline. V gave up 5 bases and J gave up 6 bases, with 11 bases separating them. Clones were sequenced by immunoSEQ multiplex PCR, and TCRdb holds only the in-frame ones, with some missing. The data hold some 390,000 clones, with about nine tenths observed a single time. This clonotype originated in a person between 18 and 59 years old who received the Ad26.COV2.S COVID-19 vaccine or a placebo. V gene TRBV6-5 combines with J gene TRBJ1-5, with D unresolved. Sequenced here: peripheral blood, sampled in a trial of Ad26.COV2.S vaccine versus placebo. The CDR3 protein is CASSTYWGQPQHF. The CDR3 bases are TGTGCCAGCAGTACTTACTGGGGTCAGCCCCAGCATTTT.